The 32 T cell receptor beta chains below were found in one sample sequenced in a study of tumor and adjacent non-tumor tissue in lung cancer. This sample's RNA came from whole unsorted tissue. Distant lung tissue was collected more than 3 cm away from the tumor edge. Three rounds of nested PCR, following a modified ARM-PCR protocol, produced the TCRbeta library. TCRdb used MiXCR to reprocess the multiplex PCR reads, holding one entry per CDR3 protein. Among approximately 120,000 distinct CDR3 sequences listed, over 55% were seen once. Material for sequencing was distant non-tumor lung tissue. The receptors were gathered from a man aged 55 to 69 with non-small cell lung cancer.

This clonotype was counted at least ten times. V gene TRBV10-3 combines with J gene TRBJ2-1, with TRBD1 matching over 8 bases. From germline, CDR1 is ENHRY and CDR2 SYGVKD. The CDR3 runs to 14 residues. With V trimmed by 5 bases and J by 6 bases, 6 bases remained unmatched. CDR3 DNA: TGTGCCATCAGTACGGGACAGGCCACCAATGAGCAGTTCTTC. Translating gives CAISTGQATNEQFF.

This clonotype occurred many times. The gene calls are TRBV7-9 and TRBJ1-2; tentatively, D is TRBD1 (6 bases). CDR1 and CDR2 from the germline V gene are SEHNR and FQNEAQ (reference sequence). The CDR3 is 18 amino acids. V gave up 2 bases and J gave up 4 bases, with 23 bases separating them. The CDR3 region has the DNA TGTGCCAGCAGCTTAAGGGACCTGGAACAGGGTTTTAGCTATGGCTACACCTTC. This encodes CASSLRDLEQGFSYGYTF.

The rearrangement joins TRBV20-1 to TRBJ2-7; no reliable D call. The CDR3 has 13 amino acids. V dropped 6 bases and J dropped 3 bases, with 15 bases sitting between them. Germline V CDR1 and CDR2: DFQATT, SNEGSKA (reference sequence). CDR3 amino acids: CSALGRNLYEQYF. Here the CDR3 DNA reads TGCAGTGCCCTGGGTAGGAATCTCTACGAGCAGTACTTC.

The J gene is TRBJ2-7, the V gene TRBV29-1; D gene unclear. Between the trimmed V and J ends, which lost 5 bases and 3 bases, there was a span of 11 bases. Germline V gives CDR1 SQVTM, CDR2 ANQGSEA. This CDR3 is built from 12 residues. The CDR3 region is CSVMAGVYEQYF. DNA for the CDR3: TGCAGCGTTATGGCTGGAGTCTACGAGCAGTACTTC.

The CDR3 sequence is CASRRWTNNEQFF. In DNA, the CDR3 is TGTGCCAGCAGGAGATGGACAAACAATGAGCAGTTCTTC. This sequence joins TRBV11-1 and TRBJ2-1; D possibly corresponds to TRBD1 (5 bases). Per germline, CDR1 SGHAT and CDR2 FQDESV (reference sequence). Trimming took off 6 bases at V and 5 bases at J, with 11 bases between the two ends. This CDR3 comprises 13 residues.

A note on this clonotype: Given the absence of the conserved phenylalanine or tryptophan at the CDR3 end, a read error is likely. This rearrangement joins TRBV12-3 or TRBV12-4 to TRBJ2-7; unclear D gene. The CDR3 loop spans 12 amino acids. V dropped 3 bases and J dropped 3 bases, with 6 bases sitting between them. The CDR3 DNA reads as TGTGCCAGCAGTTTCGACGGCTACGAGCAGTACTAC. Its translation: CASSFDGYEQYY.

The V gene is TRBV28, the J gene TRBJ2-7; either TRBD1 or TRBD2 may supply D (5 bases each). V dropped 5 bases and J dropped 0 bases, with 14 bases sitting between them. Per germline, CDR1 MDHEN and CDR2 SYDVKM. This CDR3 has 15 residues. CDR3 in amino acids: CASSPTVGTSYEQYF. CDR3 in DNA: TGTGCCAGCAGTCCCACAGTGGGGACCTCCTACGAGCAGTACTTC.

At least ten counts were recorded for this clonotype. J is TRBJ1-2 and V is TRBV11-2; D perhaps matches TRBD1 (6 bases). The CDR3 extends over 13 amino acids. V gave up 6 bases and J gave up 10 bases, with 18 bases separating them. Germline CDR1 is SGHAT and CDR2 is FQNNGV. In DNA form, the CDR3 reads TGTGCCAGCAGATTGGGGGCGACACGGGACTACACCTTC. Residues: CASRLGATRDYTF.

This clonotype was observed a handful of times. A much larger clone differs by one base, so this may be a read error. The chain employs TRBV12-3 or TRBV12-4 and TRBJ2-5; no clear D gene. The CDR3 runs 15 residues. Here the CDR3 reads CVSSSIDGTPETQYF. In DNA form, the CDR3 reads TGTGTCAGCAGTTCCATCGACGGAACCCCCGAGACCCAGTACTTC.

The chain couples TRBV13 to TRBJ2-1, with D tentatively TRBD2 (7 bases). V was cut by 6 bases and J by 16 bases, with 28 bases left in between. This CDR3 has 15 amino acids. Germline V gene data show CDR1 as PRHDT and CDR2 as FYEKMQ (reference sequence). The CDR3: CASSRGADLTNERFF. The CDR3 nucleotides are TGTGCCAGCAGTCGGGGGGCGGACCTTACCAATGAGCGATTCTTC.

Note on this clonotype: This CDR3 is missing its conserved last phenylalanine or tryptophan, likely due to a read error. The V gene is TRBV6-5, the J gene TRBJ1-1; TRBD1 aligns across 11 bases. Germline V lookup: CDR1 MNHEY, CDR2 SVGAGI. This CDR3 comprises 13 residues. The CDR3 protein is CVSRTGGRSEAFS. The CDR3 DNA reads TGTGTCAGCCGGACAGGGGGCAGGAGTGAAGCTTTCTCT.

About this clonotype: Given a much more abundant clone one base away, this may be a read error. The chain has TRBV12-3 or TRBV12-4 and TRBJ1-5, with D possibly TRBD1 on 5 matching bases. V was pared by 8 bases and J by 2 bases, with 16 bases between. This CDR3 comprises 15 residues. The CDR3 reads CASGSTGLGNQPQHF. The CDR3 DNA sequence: TGTGCCAGCGGTTCGACGGGACTGGGCAATCAGCCCCAGCATTTT.

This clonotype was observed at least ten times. The CDR3 DNA follows: TGTGCCAGCAGTTCCTCGGGACAGGGTAGGCGCGAGCAGTACTTC. Its protein product is CASSSSGQGRREQYF. The chain employs TRBV6-2 or TRBV6-3 and TRBJ2-7; TRBD1 matches at 9 bases. Germline V gene sequence: CDR1 MNHEY, CDR2 SVGEGT. Trimming at V came to 4 bases and at J to 6 bases, leaving 10 bases not matched to a gene. This CDR3 comprises 15 residues.

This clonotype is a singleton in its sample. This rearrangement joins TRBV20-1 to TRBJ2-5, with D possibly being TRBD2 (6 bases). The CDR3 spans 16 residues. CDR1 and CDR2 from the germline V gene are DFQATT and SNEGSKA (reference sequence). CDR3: CRARGVPGTPQETQYF. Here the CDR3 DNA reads TGCAGAGCCAGAGGTGTTCCCGGGACTCCCCAAGAGACCCAGTACTTC.

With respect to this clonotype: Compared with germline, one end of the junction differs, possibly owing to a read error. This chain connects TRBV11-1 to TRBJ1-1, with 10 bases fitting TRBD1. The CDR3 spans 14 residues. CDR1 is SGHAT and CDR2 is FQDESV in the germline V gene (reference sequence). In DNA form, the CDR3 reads TGTGTCAGCACCAGGGGACAGGGGAACACTGAAGCTTTATTT. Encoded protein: CVSTRGQGNTEALF.

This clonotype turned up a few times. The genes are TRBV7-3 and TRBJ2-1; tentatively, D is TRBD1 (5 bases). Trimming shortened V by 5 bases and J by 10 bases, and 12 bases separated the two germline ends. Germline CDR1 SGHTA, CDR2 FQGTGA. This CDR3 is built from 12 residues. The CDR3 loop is CASSATGVEQFF. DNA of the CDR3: TGTGCCAGCAGCGCAACAGGCGTAGAGCAGTTCTTC.

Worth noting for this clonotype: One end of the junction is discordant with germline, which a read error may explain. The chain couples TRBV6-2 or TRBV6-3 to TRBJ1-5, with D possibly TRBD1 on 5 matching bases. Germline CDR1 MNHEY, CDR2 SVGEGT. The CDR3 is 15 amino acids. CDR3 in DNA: TGTGCCAGTAGTTACCCGCAGGGCGCGGGTCAGCCCAAGCATTTT. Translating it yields CASSYPQGAGQPKHF.

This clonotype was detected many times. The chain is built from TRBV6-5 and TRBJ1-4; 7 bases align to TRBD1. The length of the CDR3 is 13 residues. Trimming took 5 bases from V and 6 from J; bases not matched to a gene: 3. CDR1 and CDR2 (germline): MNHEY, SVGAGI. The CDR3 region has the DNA TGTGCCAGCAGTCGGGACAGTTATGAAAAACTGTTTTTT. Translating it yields CASSRDSYEKLFF.

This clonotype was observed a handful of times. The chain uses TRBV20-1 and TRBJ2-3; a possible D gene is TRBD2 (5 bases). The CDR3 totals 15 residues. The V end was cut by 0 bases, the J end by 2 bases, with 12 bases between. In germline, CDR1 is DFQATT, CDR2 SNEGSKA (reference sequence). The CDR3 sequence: CSARDRRAPTDTQYF. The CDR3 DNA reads TGCAGTGCTAGAGATCGGCGGGCCCCCACAGATACGCAGTATTTT.

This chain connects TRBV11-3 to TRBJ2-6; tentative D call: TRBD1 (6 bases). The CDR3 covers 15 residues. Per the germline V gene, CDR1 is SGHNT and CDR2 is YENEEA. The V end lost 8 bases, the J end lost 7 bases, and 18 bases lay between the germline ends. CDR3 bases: TGTGCCAGCGGCCAACAGGGTTATGGAGCCAACGTCCTGACTTTC. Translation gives CASGQQGYGANVLTF.

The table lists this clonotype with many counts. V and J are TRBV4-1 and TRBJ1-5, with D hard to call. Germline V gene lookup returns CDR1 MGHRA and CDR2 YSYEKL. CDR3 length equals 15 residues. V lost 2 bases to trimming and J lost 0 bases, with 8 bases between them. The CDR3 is CASSQSRVSNQPQHF. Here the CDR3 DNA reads TGCGCCAGCAGCCAATCCAGAGTTAGCAATCAGCCCCAGCATTTT.

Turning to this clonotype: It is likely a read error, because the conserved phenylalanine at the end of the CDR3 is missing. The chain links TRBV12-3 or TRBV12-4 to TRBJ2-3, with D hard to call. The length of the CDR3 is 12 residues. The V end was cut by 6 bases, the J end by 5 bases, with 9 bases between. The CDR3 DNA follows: TGTGCCAGCAGCTATGCTCTAGATACGCAGTATTCT. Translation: CASSYALDTQYS.

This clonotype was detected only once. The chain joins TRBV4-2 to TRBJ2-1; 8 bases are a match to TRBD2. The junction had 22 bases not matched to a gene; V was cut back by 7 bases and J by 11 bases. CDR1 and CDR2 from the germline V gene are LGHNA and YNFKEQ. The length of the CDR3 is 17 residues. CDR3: CASNVSGTSGRGSKQFF. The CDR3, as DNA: TGTGCCAGCAACGTGTCCGGGACTAGTGGGAGGGGTTCCAAGCAGTTCTTC.

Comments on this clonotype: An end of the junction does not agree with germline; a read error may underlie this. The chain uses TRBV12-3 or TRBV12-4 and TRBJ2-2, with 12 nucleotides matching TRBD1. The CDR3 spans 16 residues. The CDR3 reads CTSSQGQGANTGELFF. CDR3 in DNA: TGTACCAGTAGCCAGGGACAGGGGGCGAATACCGGGGAGCTGTTTTTT.

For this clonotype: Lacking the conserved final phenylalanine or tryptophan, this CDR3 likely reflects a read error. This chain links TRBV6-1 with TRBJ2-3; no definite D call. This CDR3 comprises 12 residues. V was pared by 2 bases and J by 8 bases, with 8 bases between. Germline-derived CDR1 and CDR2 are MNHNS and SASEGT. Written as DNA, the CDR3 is TGTGCCAGCAGTGAATCGTCGCCTACGCAGTATTCA. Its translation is CASSESSPTQYS.

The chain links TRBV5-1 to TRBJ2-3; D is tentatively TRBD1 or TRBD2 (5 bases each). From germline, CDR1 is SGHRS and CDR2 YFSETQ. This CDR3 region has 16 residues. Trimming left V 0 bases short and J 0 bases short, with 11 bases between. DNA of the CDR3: TGCGCCAGCAGCTTGGTCCAGGGACCTAGCACAGATACGCAGTATTTT. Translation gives CASSLVQGPSTDTQYF.

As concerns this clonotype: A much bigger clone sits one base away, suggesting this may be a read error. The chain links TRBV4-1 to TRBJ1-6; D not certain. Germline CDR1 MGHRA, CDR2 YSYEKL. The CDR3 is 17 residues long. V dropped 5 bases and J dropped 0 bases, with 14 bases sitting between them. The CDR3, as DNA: TGCGCCAGCAGCGTAGATATGGCGAGCTCCTATAATTCACCCCTCCACTTT. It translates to CASSVDMASSYNSPLHF.

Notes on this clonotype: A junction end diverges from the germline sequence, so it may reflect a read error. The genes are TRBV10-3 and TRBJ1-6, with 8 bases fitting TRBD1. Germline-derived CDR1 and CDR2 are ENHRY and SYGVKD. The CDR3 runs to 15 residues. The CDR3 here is CDIRTDRGDDSPLHF. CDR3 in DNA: TGTGACATCAGGACAGACAGGGGAGACGATTCACCCCTCCACTTT.

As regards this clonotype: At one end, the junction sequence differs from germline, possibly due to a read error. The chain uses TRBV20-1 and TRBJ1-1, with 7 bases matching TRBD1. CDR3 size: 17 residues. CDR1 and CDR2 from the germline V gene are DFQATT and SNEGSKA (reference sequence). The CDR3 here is CSARDNWQGVSNTEASF. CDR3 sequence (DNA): TGCAGTGCTAGAGATAATTGGCAGGGGGTTTCGAACACTGAAGCTTCCTTT.

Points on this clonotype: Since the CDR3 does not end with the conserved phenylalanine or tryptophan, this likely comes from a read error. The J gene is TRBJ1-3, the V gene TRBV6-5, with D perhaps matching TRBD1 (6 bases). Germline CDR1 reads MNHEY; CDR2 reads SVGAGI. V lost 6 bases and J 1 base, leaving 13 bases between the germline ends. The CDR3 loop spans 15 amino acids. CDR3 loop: CASREPGASGNTIYH. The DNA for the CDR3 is TGTGCCAGCAGGGAACCGGGGGCGTCTGGAAACACCATATATCAT.

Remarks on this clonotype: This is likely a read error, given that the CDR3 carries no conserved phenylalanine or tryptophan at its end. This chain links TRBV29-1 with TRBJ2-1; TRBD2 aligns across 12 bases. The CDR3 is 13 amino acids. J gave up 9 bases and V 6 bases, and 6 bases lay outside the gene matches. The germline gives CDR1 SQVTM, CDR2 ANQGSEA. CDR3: CSVVETSGSEQFS. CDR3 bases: TGCAGCGTGGTGGAGACTAGCGGGAGTGAGCAGTTCTCC.

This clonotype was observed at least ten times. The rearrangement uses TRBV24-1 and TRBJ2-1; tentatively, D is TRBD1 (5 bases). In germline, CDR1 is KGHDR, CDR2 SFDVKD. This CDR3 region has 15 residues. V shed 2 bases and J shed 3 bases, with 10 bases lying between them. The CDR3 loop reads CATSDYDRDYNEQFF. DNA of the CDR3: TGTGCCACCAGTGATTATGACAGAGACTACAATGAGCAGTTCTTC.